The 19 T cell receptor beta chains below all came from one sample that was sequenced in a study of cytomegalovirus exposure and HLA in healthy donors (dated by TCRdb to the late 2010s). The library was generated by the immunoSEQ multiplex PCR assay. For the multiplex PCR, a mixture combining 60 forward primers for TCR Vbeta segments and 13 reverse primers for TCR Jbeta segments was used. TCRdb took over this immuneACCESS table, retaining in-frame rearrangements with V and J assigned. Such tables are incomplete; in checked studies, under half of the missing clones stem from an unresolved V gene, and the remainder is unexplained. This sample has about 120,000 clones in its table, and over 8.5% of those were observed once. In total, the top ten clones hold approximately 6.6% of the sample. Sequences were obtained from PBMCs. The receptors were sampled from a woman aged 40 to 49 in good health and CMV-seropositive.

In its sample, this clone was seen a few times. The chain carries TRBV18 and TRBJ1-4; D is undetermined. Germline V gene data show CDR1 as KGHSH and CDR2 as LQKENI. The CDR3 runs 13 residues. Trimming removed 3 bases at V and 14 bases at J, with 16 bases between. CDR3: CASSPQRTEGLFF. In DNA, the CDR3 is TGTGCCAGCTCACCCCAACGCACCGAGGGCCTGTTTTTT.

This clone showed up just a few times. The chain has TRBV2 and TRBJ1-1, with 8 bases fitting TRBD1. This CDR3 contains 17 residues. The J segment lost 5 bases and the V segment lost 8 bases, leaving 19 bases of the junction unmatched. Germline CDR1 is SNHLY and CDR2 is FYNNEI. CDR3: CASSRKGQDRARTEAFF. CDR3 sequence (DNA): TGTGCCAGCTCAAGAAAAGGCCAGGACAGGGCCAGGACTGAAGCTTTCTTT. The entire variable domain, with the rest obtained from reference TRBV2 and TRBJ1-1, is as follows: EPEVTQTPSHQVTQMGQEVILRCVPISNHLYFYWYRQILGQKVEFLVSFYNNEISEKSEIFDDQFSVERPDGSNFTLKIRSTKLEDSAMYFCASSRKGQDRARTEAFFGQGTRLTVV.

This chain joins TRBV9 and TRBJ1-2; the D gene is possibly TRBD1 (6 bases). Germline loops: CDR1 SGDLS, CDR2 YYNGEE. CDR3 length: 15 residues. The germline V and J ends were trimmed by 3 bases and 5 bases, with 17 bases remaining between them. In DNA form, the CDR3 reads TGTGCCAGCAGCGGTAACAGGGCTACTTCGTATGGCTACACCTTC. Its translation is CASSGNRATSYGYTF.

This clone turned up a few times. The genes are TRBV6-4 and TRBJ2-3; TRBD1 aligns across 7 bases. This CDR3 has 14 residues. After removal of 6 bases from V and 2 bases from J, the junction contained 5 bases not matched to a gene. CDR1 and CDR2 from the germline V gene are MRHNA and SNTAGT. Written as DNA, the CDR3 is TGTGCCAGCAGCCTTCAGGGGGACACAGATACGCAGTATTTT. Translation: CASSLQGDTDTQYF.

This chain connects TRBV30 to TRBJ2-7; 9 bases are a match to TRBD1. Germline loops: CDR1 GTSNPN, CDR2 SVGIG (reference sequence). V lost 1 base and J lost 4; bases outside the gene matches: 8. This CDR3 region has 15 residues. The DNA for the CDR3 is TGTGCCTGGAGTGGGAGCCAGGACAGGGGTTACGAGCAGTACTTC. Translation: CAWSGSQDRGYEQYF.

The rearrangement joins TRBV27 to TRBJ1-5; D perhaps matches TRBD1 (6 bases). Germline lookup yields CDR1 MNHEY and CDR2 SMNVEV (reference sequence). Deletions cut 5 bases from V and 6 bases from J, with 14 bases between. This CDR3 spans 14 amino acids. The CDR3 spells CASSPQGITQPQHF. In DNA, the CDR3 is TGTGCCAGCAGTCCACAGGGAATCACTCAGCCCCAGCATTTT.

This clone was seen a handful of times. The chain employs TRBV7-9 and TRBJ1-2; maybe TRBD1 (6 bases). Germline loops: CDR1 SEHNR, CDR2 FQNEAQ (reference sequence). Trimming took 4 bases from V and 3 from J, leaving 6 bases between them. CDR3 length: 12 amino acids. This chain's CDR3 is CASSWTDYGYTF. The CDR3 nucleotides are TGTGCCAGCAGCTGGACAGACTATGGCTACACCTTC.

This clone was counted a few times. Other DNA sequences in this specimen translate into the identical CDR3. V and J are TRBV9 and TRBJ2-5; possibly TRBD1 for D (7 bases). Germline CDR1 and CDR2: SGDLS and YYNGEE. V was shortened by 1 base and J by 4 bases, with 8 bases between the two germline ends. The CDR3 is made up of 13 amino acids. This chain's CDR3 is CASSVQGGETQYF. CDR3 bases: TGTGCCAGCAGCGTACAGGGGGGAGAGACCCAGTACTTC. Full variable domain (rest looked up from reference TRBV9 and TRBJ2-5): DSGVTQTPKHLITATGQRVTLRCSPRSGDLSVYWYQQSLDQGLQFLIQYYNGEERAKGNILERFSAQQFPDLHSELNLSSLELGDSALYFCASSVQGGETQYFGPGTRLLVL.

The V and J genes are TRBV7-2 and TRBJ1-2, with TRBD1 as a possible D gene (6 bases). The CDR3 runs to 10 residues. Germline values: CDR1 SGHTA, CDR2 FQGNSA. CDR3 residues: CATGSYGYTF. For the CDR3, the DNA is TGTGCAACAGGGAGCTATGGCTACACCTTC.

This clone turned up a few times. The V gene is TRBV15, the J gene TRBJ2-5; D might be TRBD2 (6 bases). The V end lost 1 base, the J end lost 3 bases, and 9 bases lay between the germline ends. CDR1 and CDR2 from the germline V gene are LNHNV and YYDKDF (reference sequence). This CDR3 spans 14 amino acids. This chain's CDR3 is CATSRGGEEETQYF. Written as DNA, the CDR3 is TGTGCCACCAGCAGAGGGGGGGAAGAAGAGACCCAGTACTTC.

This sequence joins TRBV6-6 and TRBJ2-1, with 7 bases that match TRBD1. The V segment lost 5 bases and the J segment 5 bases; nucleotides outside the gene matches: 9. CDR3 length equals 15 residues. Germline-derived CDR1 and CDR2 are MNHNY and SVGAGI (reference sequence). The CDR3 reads CASSNRQGGDNEQFF. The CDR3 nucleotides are TGTGCCAGCAGTAACAGACAGGGTGGGGACAATGAGCAGTTCTTC.

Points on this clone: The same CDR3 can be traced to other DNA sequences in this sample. As DNA, the CDR3 is TGTGCCTGGAGTGTAGGGGCAAATCTCGACACCCAGTACTTC. It specifies CAWSVGANLDTQYF. The chain has TRBV30 and TRBJ2-5; possible D gene TRBD1, 5 bases. Trimming stripped 0 bases from V and 8 bases from J, with 16 bases between. CDR3 length: 14 residues. The germline V gene encodes CDR1 GTSNPN and CDR2 SVGIG (reference sequence).

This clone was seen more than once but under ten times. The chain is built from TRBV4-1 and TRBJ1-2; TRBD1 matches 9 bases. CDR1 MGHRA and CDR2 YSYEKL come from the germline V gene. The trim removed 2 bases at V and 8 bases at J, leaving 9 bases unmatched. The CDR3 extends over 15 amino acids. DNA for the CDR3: TGCGCCAGCAGCCAACAGGACAGGGGAGGAATCGGCTACACCTTC. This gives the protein CASSQQDRGGIGYTF.

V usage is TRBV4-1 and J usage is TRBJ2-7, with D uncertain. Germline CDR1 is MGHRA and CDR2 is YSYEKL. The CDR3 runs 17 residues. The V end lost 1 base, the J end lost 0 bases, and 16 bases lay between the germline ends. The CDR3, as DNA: TGCGCCAGCAGCCAAGTTGCCGCAGGCGAGAGCTCCTACGAGCAGTACTTC. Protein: CASSQVAAGESSYEQYF.

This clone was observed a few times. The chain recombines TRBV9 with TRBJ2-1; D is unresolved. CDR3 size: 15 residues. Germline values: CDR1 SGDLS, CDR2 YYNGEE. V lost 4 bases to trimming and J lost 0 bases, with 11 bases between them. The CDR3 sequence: CASSQQSSSYNEQFF. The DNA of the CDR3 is TGTGCCAGCAGCCAACAGAGTTCCTCCTACAATGAGCAGTTCTTC.

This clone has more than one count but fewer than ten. CDR3 sequence: CASSVAGGYNSPLHF. The DNA for the CDR3 is TGTGCCAGCAGTGTGGCAGGGGGGTATAATTCACCCCTCCACTTT. This chain uses TRBV6-1 with TRBJ1-6; 7 positions match TRBD1. Losses at the gene ends were 4 bases for V and 4 bases for J; bases not matched to a gene: 4. The CDR3 loop spans 15 amino acids. Germline V gene sequence: CDR1 MNHNS, CDR2 SASEGT.

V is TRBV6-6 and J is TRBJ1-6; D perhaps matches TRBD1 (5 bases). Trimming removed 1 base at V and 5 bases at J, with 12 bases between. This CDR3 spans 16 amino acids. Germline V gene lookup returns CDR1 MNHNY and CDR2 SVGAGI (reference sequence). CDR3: CASSYYGGSNNSPLHF. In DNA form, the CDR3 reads TGTGCCAGCAGTTACTATGGGGGGTCGAATAATTCACCCCTCCACTTT.

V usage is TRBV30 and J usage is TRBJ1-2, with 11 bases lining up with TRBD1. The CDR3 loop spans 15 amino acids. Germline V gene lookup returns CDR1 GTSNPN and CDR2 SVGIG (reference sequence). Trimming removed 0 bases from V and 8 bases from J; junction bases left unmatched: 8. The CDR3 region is CAWSVGGQGGGGYTF. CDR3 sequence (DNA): TGTGCCTGGAGTGTAGGGGGACAGGGGGGCGGCGGCTACACCTTC.

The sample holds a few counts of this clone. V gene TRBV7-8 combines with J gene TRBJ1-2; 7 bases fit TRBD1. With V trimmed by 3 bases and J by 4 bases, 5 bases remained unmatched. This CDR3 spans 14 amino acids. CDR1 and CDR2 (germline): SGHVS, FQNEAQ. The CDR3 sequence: CASSLGTDIYGYTF. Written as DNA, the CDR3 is TGTGCCAGCAGCTTGGGGACAGACATCTATGGCTACACCTTC.